This T cell receptor beta chain was recorded in a study of vaccination and CD4 T cells after COVID-19. Treatment given: approximately nine-day PBMC culture with coronavirus spike peptide pools or control peptides (ViraFEST assay). This clonotype was seen more than once but under ten times. Its antigen is not known. Per germline, CDR1 MNHNS and CDR2 SASEGT. V was clipped by 6 bases and J by 2 bases, with 19 bases between them. This CDR3 spans 17 amino acids. Oncomine TCR Beta short-read sequencing was applied to DNA from cultured CD4+ T cells. MiXCR was run by TCRdb on the PCR reads, yielding one entry per CDR3 protein. The repertoire holds around 20,000 distinct CDR3 sequences, with 43% as singletons.

The chain carries TRBV6-1 and TRBJ2-2; D may be TRBD1 (6 bases). The sample was CD4+ T cells from blood, cultured in vitro, taken after SARS-CoV-2 vaccination. The sequence was obtained from a human donor who had recovered from COVID-19. CDR3 nucleotide sequence: TGTGCCAGCAGAGCTCAGAGGGGGACCGATAACACCGGGGAGCTGTTTTTT. Encoded protein: CASRAQRGTDNTGELFF.